The next 21 T cell receptor beta chains were all read from a single sample in a study of T-cell memory formation after mild COVID-19. TCRdb re-derived calls from the 5' RACE reads in MiXCR, one entry per CDR3 protein. Of hundreds of thousands of distinct CDR3 sequences in the sample, roughly a sixth are singletons; the top ten hold less than 10%. What was sequenced was PBMCs or a T cell subset sorted from them (not recorded which). These receptors were obtained from an adult woman who had mild COVID-19 (a few samples of this study predate the infection). Cell type and time point are not known.

This clonotype was observed a few times. The rearrangement joins TRBV6-2 or TRBV6-3 to TRBJ1-1, with D possibly being TRBD1 (5 bases). Germline-derived CDR1 and CDR2 are MNHEY and SVGEGT. Between the trimmed V and J ends, which lost 4 bases and 1 base, there was a span of 13 bases. The CDR3 extends over 15 amino acids. The CDR3 sequence is CASSFEGTRNTEAFF. The CDR3 DNA is TGTGCCAGCAGTTTTGAAGGGACCAGGAACACTGAAGCTTTCTTT.

The chain recombines TRBV12-3 or TRBV12-4 with TRBJ2-5; D remains ambiguous. Trimming left V 5 bases short and J 2 bases short, with 15 bases between. The CDR3 sequence is 15 residues long. The CDR3 nucleotides are TGTGCCAGCAGTCCCCCAGCCCCGATTCAAGAGACCCAGTACTTC. This translates into CASSPPAPIQETQYF.

This chain connects TRBV16 to TRBJ1-4; D may be TRBD1 (5 bases). Trimming shortened V by 2 bases and J by 0 bases, and 10 bases separated the two germline ends. The length of the CDR3 is 16 residues. CDR1 and CDR2 (germline): KGHSY, FQNENV. The CDR3 coding sequence is TGTGCCAGCAGCCAAAGGGGATACGCAACTAATGAAAAACTGTTTTTT. Translating it yields CASSQRGYATNEKLFF.

This clonotype turned up a few times. The chain carries TRBV7-9 and TRBJ2-2; TRBD1 matches at 9 bases. The germline V gene encodes CDR1 SEHNR and CDR2 FQNEAQ (reference sequence). The CDR3 covers 18 residues. Trimming cost V 4 bases and J 2 bases; bases outside gene matches: 11. CDR3 residues: CASSSPFRDRDNTGELFF. The CDR3, as DNA: TGTGCCAGCAGCTCGCCCTTCCGGGACAGGGATAACACCGGGGAGCTGTTTTTT.

The rearrangement uses TRBV6-5 and TRBJ1-1; D uncertain. Trimming shortened V by 7 bases and J by 4 bases, and 7 bases separated the two germline ends. The CDR3 is 11 residues long. Germline values: CDR1 MNHEY, CDR2 SVGAGI. The CDR3 region has the DNA TGTGCCAGCACTTGGGGCACTGAAGCTTTCTTT. It codes for CASTWGTEAFF.

The chain couples TRBV20-1 to TRBJ1-6, with TRBD1 matching over 8 bases. Germline CDR1 DFQATT, CDR2 SNEGSKA (reference sequence). The CDR3 sequence is 14 residues long. V gave up 4 bases and J gave up 5 bases; unmatched junction bases: 4. CDR3 loop: CSATRDRNNSPLHF. In nucleotides, the CDR3 is TGCAGTGCTACCCGGGACAGGAATAATTCACCCCTCCACTTT.

This clonotype came up a few times. The genes are TRBV7-2 and TRBJ2-3; the match to TRBD2 covers 15 bases. The CDR3 is 18 residues long. V shed 5 bases and J 5 bases; nucleotides not matched to a gene: 11. Per germline, CDR1 SGHTA and CDR2 FQGNSA. CDR3 region: CASSQPGGTSGRKDTQYF. CDR3 sequence (DNA): TGTGCCAGCAGCCAACCCGGGGGGACTAGCGGGAGGAAAGATACGCAGTATTTT.

With regard to this clonotype: This CDR3 fails to terminate in the conserved phenylalanine or tryptophan, so it likely reflects a read error. The chain is built from TRBV30 and TRBJ2-1, with 10 bases aligning to TRBD2. In germline, CDR1 is GTSNPN, CDR2 SVGIG (reference sequence). J was trimmed by 5 bases and V by 1 base; bases with no gene match: 2. CDR3 length: 14 amino acids. CDR3 sequence reads: CAWSGTSGNNEQFV. The CDR3 DNA follows: TGTGCCTGGAGTGGGACTAGCGGAAACAATGAGCAGTTCGTC.

The sample holds a few counts of this clonotype. This rearrangement joins TRBV18 to TRBJ2-7; 11 bases match TRBD1. The CDR3 is 15 residues long. Germline-derived CDR1 and CDR2 are KGHSH and LQKENI. J gave up 2 bases and V 3 bases, and 3 bases lay outside the gene matches. CDR3 bases: TGTGCCAGCTCACCTAGGGGACAGGGGGCCTACGAGCAGTACTTC. This codes for CASSPRGQGAYEQYF.

This clonotype was seen many times. This chain links TRBV28 with TRBJ2-1; unclear D gene. There are 15 residues in the CDR3. CDR1 and CDR2 (germline): MDHEN, SYDVKM. Trimming shortened V by 5 bases and J by 2 bases, and 13 bases separated the two germline ends. The chain's CDR3 is CASSRTPLTYNEQFF. The CDR3 DNA reads as TGTGCCAGCAGTCGAACTCCACTAACCTACAATGAGCAGTTCTTC.

This clonotype was detected a few times. This chain connects TRBV20-1 to TRBJ1-4, with TRBD1 matching 7 bases. CDR1 is DFQATT and CDR2 is SNEGSKA in the germline V gene (reference sequence). V shed 3 bases and J 4 bases; nucleotides not matched to a gene: 5. This CDR3 spans 14 amino acids. This CDR3 reads CSASWDSLNEKLFF. In DNA, the CDR3 is TGCAGTGCTAGTTGGGACAGTCTTAATGAAAAACTGTTTTTT.

J is TRBJ2-2 and V is TRBV27; no reliable D call. Trimming pared 2 bases from V and 4 bases from J, leaving 14 bases between. CDR3 length equals 16 residues. CDR1 is MNHEY, CDR2 SMNVEV, per germline (reference sequence). CDR3 residues: CASSLIFRRGTGELFF. The CDR3 DNA reads TGTGCCAGCAGTTTAATTTTTCGACGCGGCACCGGGGAGCTGTTTTTT.

V is TRBV5-1 and J is TRBJ1-1; 9 positions agree with TRBD1. This CDR3 is built from 16 residues. Germline V gene lookup returns CDR1 SGHRS and CDR2 YFSETQ. Trimming removed 2 bases from V and 1 base from J; junction bases left unmatched: 6. The CDR3 DNA sequence: TGCGCCAGCAGCTTACAGGGGGCCGGCTGGAACACTGAAGCTTTCTTT. This gives the protein CASSLQGAGWNTEAFF.

The J gene is TRBJ2-7, the V gene TRBV19; D possibly uses TRBD1 or TRBD2 (5 bases each). The CDR3 has 13 amino acids. CDR1 and CDR2 (germline): LNHDA, SQIVND (reference sequence). Between the trimmed V and J ends, which lost 5 bases and 2 bases, there was a span of 10 bases. CDR3 loop: CASSYRGAYEQYF. CDR3 in DNA: TGTGCCAGTAGTTACCGGGGCGCCTACGAGCAGTACTTC. Looking up the rest from reference TRBV19 and TRBJ2-7 gives the full variable domain: DGGITQSPKYLFRKEGQNVTLSCEQNLNHDAMYWYRQDPGQGLRLIYYSQIVNDFQKGDIAEGYSVSREKKESFPLTVTSAQKNPTAFYLCASSYRGAYEQYFGPGTRLTVT.

This sequence joins TRBV5-1 and TRBJ2-1; 11 positions agree with TRBD1. Germline trimming cut 4 bases from V and 7 bases from J; bases unmatched to any gene: 7. This CDR3 comprises 15 residues. CDR1 and CDR2 from the germline V gene are SGHRS and YFSETQ. CDR3 coding DNA: TGCGCCAGCAGCCCCGGACAGGGGGCGCGTAATGAGCAGTTCTTC. Its protein is CASSPGQGARNEQFF.

This rearrangement joins TRBV7-2 to TRBJ2-6, with a tentative D call TRBD1 (6 bases). Trimming cost V 1 base and J 0 bases, with 16 bases left between them. Looked up from germline, CDR1 is SGHTA and CDR2 is FQGNSA. The CDR3 is made up of 19 amino acids. This CDR3 is CASSLEPGRGPSGANVLTF. The CDR3 nucleotides read TGTGCCAGCAGCTTAGAACCAGGCAGGGGACCCTCTGGGGCCAACGTCCTGACTTTC.

This clonotype has a handful of counts. This rearrangement joins TRBV7-9 to TRBJ1-2; the D is unclear. The CDR3 sequence is 12 residues long. CDR1 is SEHNR, CDR2 FQNEAQ, per germline (reference sequence). Deletions cut 8 bases from V and 7 bases from J, with 14 bases between. Here the CDR3 reads CASSMGKSGYTF. CDR3 coding DNA: TGTGCCAGCTCCATGGGGAAATCTGGCTACACCTTC. Variable domain in full (rest from reference TRBV7-9 and TRBJ1-2): DTGVSQNPRHKITKRGQNVTFRCDPISEHNRLYWYRQTLGQGPEFLTYFQNEAQLEKSRLLSDRFSAERPKGSFSTLEIQRTEQGDSAMYLCASSMGKSGYTFGSGTRLTVV.

The CDR3: CASGRGPDSYEQYF. The CDR3 DNA reads as TGTGCCAGCGGGCGGGGGCCCGACTCCTACGAGCAGTACTTC. The J gene is TRBJ2-7, the V gene TRBV12-3 or TRBV12-4; D perhaps matches TRBD2 (7 bases). The CDR3 contains 14 residues. The V end lost 8 bases, the J end lost 0 bases, and 14 bases lay between the germline ends.

V gene TRBV19 combines with J gene TRBJ1-1, with unresolved D. Trimming stripped 8 bases from V and 1 base from J, with 8 bases between. CDR1 is LNHDA and CDR2 is SQIVND in the germline V gene (reference sequence). The CDR3 covers 12 residues. The CDR3 DNA is TGTGCCAGTTGTCCGGGGAACACTGAAGCTTTCTTT. Translation gives CASCPGNTEAFF. The variable domain in full, completed from reference TRBV19 and TRBJ1-1, reads DGGITQSPKYLFRKEGQNVTLSCEQNLNHDAMYWYRQDPGQGLRLIYYSQIVNDFQKGDIAEGYSVSREKKESFPLTVTSAQKNPTAFYLCASCPGNTEAFFGQGTRLTVV.

This chain joins TRBV12-3 or TRBV12-4 and TRBJ2-3; tentatively, D is TRBD2 (5 bases). The CDR3 sequence is 15 residues long. The V end lost 6 bases, the J end lost 0 bases, and 13 bases lay between the germline ends. For the CDR3, the DNA is TGTGCCAGCAGCCTCCGGGGTTTTAGCACAGATACGCAGTATTTT. It specifies CASSLRGFSTDTQYF.

The V and J genes are TRBV6-6 and TRBJ2-7; the D gene is possibly TRBD2 (5 bases). Germline-derived CDR1 and CDR2 are MNHNY and SVGAGI (reference sequence). There are 13 residues in the CDR3. V lost 5 bases to trimming and J lost 3 bases, with 11 bases between them. This CDR3 reads CASSTLGVYEQYF. In DNA, the CDR3 is TGTGCCAGCAGTACCCTCGGGGTCTACGAGCAGTACTTC.